This note documents a single T cell receptor (beta chain) sequence. The CDR3 spans 15 residues. The germline V gene encodes CDR1 MGHDK and CDR2 SYGVNS. J gave up 6 bases and V 0 bases, and 5 bases lay outside the gene matches. Original handling: Reference gene primer amplification yielded estimated nucleated cell counts. Here immunoSEQ multiplex PCR was the method, and the copy in TCRdb shows in-frame clones only, minus some. V, J and clone size are those of that table, while D and trimming were read from the DNA. The sample includes around 150,000 clones, around nine tenths of them seen just once. This entry is derived from a study of blood T cell repertoires in COVID-19. Looking at the study overall: The samples span acute and convalescent COVID-19 from the United States, Italy and Spain. PBMCs, B-cell-depleted T cells, or T cells provided the cDNA or gDNA that made up the material.

Source material: peripheral blood. This sequence originates from a man aged 50 or older with active or convalescent COVID-19. The gene calls are TRBV25-1 and TRBJ2-1, with 7 bases matching TRBD2. The CDR3: CASSEYGGSINEQFF. Written as DNA, the CDR3 is TGTGCCAGCAGTGAATATGGCGGGAGTATCAATGAGCAGTTCTTC.